These 18 T cell receptor beta chains originate from one sample sequenced in a study of regulatory T cells in long-lasting Graves disease. Time point in this sample: newly diagnosed GD, antithyroid drugs for less than 3 months. Scientists built the TCR library using RNA that was extracted from PBMCs. Construction of TCR beta libraries relied on iRepertoire HTBI primers and on Arm-PCR targeting CDR3 regions. One entry per CDR3 protein results from TCRdb running MiXCR on the multiplex PCR reads. The profile shows around 480,000 distinct CDR3 sequences, 16% of them singletons. This same sample was also taken into another study, of T cells in Graves' hyperthyroidism and ophthalmopathy.

The sequencing used peripheral blood mononuclear cells (PBMCs), collected at new diagnosis, from a patient treated with antithyroid drugs. The receptors originated from a man aged 35-49 years with Graves disease.

This clonotype was counted at least ten times. The V gene is TRBV11-3, the J gene TRBJ1-3; D is unresolved. Germline V lookup: CDR1 SGHNT, CDR2 YENEEA. The CDR3 is 16 amino acids. V lost 5 bases, J lost 0 bases, and 14 bases lay in between. CDR3 loop: CASSHWSDNSGNTIYF. CDR3 DNA sequence: TGTGCCAGCAGCCACTGGAGTGACAACTCTGGAAACACCATATATTTT.

The rearrangement joins TRBV12-5 to TRBJ2-7; the match to TRBD1 covers 9 bases. Germline values: CDR1 LGHNT, CDR2 FRNRAP. The CDR3 loop spans 14 amino acids. With V trimmed by 5 bases and J by 2 bases, 4 bases remained unmatched. The CDR3: CASGGGQGPYEQYF. Written as DNA, the CDR3 is TGTGCTAGTGGTGGCGGACAGGGGCCCTACGAGCAGTACTTC.

The table lists this clonotype with a few counts. V usage is TRBV6-4 and J usage is TRBJ2-3, with 9 bases matching TRBD1. There are 15 residues in the CDR3. Germline V gene sequence: CDR1 MRHNA, CDR2 SNTAGT. V was clipped by 4 bases and J by 6 bases; unmatched bases: 8. The CDR3 sequence: CASSVAGTGLDTQYF. Written as DNA, the CDR3 is TGTGCCAGCAGTGTCGCCGGGACAGGGTTGGATACGCAGTATTTT.

This chain connects TRBV29-1 to TRBJ2-4, with TRBD2 matching 9 bases. V lost 3 bases and J lost 1; bases outside the gene matches: 7. From germline, CDR1 is SQVTM and CDR2 ANQGSEA. This CDR3 has 16 amino acids. The CDR3 is CSVERGGDRAKNIQYF. DNA of the CDR3: TGCAGCGTTGAGCGGGGGGGGGATAGGGCCAAAAACATTCAGTACTTC.

The chain couples TRBV7-9 to TRBJ2-3; TRBD2 agrees at 8 bases. The CDR3 covers 14 residues. The trim removed 11 bases at V and 7 bases at J, leaving 14 bases unmatched. Germline values: CDR1 SEHNR, CDR2 FQNEAQ (reference sequence). CDR3 protein: CAGGRSGSRNTQYF. The CDR3 DNA is TGTGCCGGGGGCCGGAGCGGGAGTAGAAATACGCAGTATTTT.

This clonotype appeared many times. The chain joins TRBV20-1 to TRBJ2-1; perhaps TRBD2 as D (6 bases). The CDR3 runs 15 residues. Germline CDR1 and CDR2: DFQATT and SNEGSKA (reference sequence). Trimming shortened V by 4 bases and J by 7 bases, and 20 bases separated the two germline ends. CDR3 DNA: TGCAGTGCTACGCTAGGCGGGGCCTGGGATAATGAGCAGTTCTTC. This encodes CSATLGGAWDNEQFF.

This clonotype was seen more than once but under ten times. The V and J genes are TRBV6-1 and TRBJ2-1, with TRBD1 identical over 7 bases. Trimming took 7 bases from V and 9 from J; bases not matched to a gene: 18. The CDR3 length is 16 residues. CDR1 is MNHNS and CDR2 is SASEGT in the germline V gene. CDR3 protein: CASNRMRGPLGGEQFF. As DNA, the CDR3 is TGTGCCAGCAACAGAATGAGGGGGCCATTAGGTGGTGAGCAGTTCTTC.

There are many counts of this clonotype. The V call is TRBV5-1, the J call TRBJ2-3; 10 bases are a match to TRBD2. Trimming removed 0 bases from V and 8 bases from J; junction bases left unmatched: 9. Germline loops: CDR1 SGHRS, CDR2 YFSETQ. There are 16 residues in the CDR3. CDR3 nucleotide sequence: TGCGCCAGCAGCTTGGACGCTAGCGGGAGACGGGGTACGCAGTATTTT. Translating gives CASSLDASGRRGTQYF.

This chain connects TRBV5-1 to TRBJ1-1; D perhaps matches TRBD1 (6 bases). CDR3 length: 15 amino acids. Trimming shortened V by 3 bases and J by 2 bases, and 14 bases separated the two germline ends. The germline CDR1 and CDR2 sequences are SGHRS and YFSETQ. The CDR3 loop is CASSYAAGVNTEAFF. The CDR3 nucleotides read TGCGCCAGCAGCTACGCCGCAGGGGTCAACACTGAAGCTTTCTTT.

At least ten counts were recorded for this clonotype. The chain joins TRBV7-9 to TRBJ2-7, with D tentatively TRBD2 (5 bases). In germline, CDR1 is SEHNR, CDR2 FQNEAQ (reference sequence). The CDR3 totals 15 residues. V lost 5 bases, J lost 3 bases, and 17 bases lay in between. The CDR3 loop reads CASSPRHPGSYEQYF. CDR3 DNA: TGTGCCAGCAGCCCCCGACATCCTGGGAGCTACGAGCAGTACTTC.

This clonotype was detected many times. The chain links TRBV7-9 to TRBJ2-1; 9 bases align to TRBD2. The germline V gene has CDR1 SEHNR and CDR2 FQNEAQ (reference sequence). The CDR3 runs to 16 residues. The V and J ends lost 0 bases and 4 bases, in that order; junction bases with no gene match: 4. DNA of the CDR3: TGTGCCAGCAGCTTAGCGCGGCTAGCGGGGTACAATGAGCAGTTCTTC. Encoded protein: CASSLARLAGYNEQFF.

Note on this clonotype: It may be a read error: a sequence one base away is much more abundant. Because it lacks the conserved phenylalanine or tryptophan at the end, this CDR3 is likely a read error. The CDR3 protein is CASSILAGGRTDTQYS. The CDR3 DNA reads as TGTGCCAGCAGTATACTAGCGGGAGGCCGCACAGATACGCAGTATTCT. The chain combines TRBV27 with TRBJ2-3; 12 bases agree with TRBD2. The V gene's germline CDR1 is MNHEY and CDR2 SMNVEV (reference sequence). There are 16 residues in the CDR3. Losses at the gene ends were 5 bases for V and 1 base for J; bases not matched to a gene: 4.

Notes on this clonotype: Possible read error: a much larger clone is one base away. The chain has TRBV20-1 and TRBJ2-7; TRBD2 matches at 7 bases. From germline, CDR1 is DFQATT and CDR2 SNEGSKA (reference sequence). With V trimmed by 0 bases and J by 1 base, 3 bases remained unmatched. There are 14 residues in the CDR3. The CDR3 region is CSARDDGGSYEQYF. The CDR3 DNA is TGCAGTGCTAGAGATGACGGGGGGTCCTACGAGCAGTACTTC.

This clonotype was picked up many times. J is TRBJ2-7 and V is TRBV28, with D perhaps assigned TRBD1 or TRBD2 (5 bases each). The CDR3 extends over 15 amino acids. V gave up 7 bases and J gave up 3 bases, with 19 bases separating them. Per germline, CDR1 MDHEN and CDR2 SYDVKM. CDR3 region: CASTKGGQGIYEQYF. CDR3 in DNA: TGTGCCAGCACAAAGGGCGGGCAGGGAATCTACGAGCAGTACTTC.

Only a few counts were recorded for this clonotype. This chain uses TRBV7-3 with TRBJ2-5, with 11 bases matching TRBD2. The CDR3 runs to 18 residues. J lost 5 bases, V lost 2 bases, and 13 bases had no gene match. Germline V gives CDR1 SGHTA, CDR2 FQGTGA. In DNA, the CDR3 is TGTGCCAGCAGCTTAGCGGGGAGACTAGCGGGGTGGAGGGAGACCCAGTACTTC. Its protein is CASSLAGRLAGWRETQYF.

V gene TRBV27 combines with J gene TRBJ2-4; the D gene is possibly TRBD1 (5 bases). The CDR3 extends over 15 amino acids. Deletions cut 7 bases from V and 3 bases from J, with 16 bases between. CDR1 is MNHEY, CDR2 SMNVEV, per germline (reference sequence). In nucleotides, the CDR3 is TGTGCCAGCACCTCCCCAGGGTCCGGCAAAAACATTCAGTACTTC. This encodes CASTSPGSGKNIQYF.

The genes are TRBV6-4 and TRBJ1-1; D not certain. The V gene lost 6 bases and the J gene lost 3 bases, with 11 bases spanning the gap. The CDR3 is made up of 13 amino acids. Per the germline V gene, CDR1 is MRHNA and CDR2 is SNTAGT. The CDR3 DNA follows: TGTGCCAGCAGATCCTCTTTAGACACTGAAGCTTTCTTT. This encodes CASRSSLDTEAFF.

This clonotype has a handful of counts. This sequence joins TRBV3-1 and TRBJ2-2, with 7 bases that match TRBD2. This CDR3 spans 19 amino acids. Looked up from germline, CDR1 is LGHDT and CDR2 is YNNKEL (reference sequence). Losses at the gene ends were 2 bases for V and 3 bases for J; bases not matched to a gene: 15. The CDR3 sequence is CASSQSGITAFEDTGELFF. Written as DNA, the CDR3 is TGTGCCAGCAGCCAAAGCGGGATTACCGCGTTCGAGGACACCGGGGAGCTGTTTTTT.